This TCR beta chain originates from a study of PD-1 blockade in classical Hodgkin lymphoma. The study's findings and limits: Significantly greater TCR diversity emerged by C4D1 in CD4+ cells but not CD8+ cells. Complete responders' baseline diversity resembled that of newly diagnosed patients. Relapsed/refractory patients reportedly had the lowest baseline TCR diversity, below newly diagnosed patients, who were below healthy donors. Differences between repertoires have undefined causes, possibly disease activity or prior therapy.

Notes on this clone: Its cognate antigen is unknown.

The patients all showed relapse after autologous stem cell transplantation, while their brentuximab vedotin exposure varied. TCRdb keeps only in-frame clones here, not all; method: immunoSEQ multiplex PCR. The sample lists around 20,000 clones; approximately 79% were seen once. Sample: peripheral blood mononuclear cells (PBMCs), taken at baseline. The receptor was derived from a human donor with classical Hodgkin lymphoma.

CDR3 nucleotides: TGTGCCAGCTCACCCCCGGGACGGACTGGAGAGACCCAGTACTTC. The encoded protein is CASSPPGRTGETQYF. This chain uses TRBV18 with TRBJ2-5; possibly TRBD1 or TRBD2 for D (5 bases each). V dropped 3 bases and J dropped 4 bases, with 15 bases sitting between them. The CDR3 loop spans 15 amino acids. The V gene's germline CDR1 is KGHSH and CDR2 LQKENI.